Sequencing of this T cell receptor (beta chain) was carried out in a study of vaccination effects on CD4 cells after COVID-19 (dated 2022 in TCRdb). Background on the whole study: Participants received two doses of either the BNT162b2 or the mRNA-1273 mRNA SARS-CoV-2 vaccine. Pre-vaccine samples were collected from two convalescent patients 16 days and one week before the first dose, corresponding to 142 and 148 days after COVID-19 diagnosis. SARS-CoV-2 spike-specific CD4+ TCR repertoires from before and after mRNA vaccination were compared in COVID-19 convalescent patients and in infection-naive vaccine recipients. Altogether, some 11 COVID-19 convalescent patients and several SARS-CoV-2-naive healthy vaccine recipients made up the full study. Cultures from other donors in the study were sequenced using the Oncomine TCR Beta short-read assay on an Illumina iSeq 100. Overall study results and their limits: Among convalescent patients, the spike-reactive repertoire after vaccination was made up mainly of new vaccine-induced clones that were largely distinct from the clones induced by infection. Only a small number of convalescent patients were included, and no early post-infection timepoints were available, which limited the study. Both infection-induced and vaccine-induced clones contracted markedly at late post-vaccination timepoints, which is consistent with waning T cell responses.

In the ViraFEST assay, PBMC were stimulated with viral peptide pools, and TCR sequencing was then used to find antigen-specific CD4+ T cell clonotypes based on their expansion. After around 11 days of culture, CD4+ T cells were isolated with the EasySep CD4+ T cell isolation kit. PCR-confirmed SARS-CoV-2 infection had occurred in convalescent patients between March and December 2020, before the Alpha, Beta and Delta variants emerged in the United States. A few million PBMC per well were cultured with roughly 10 ug/ml peptides in IMDM containing 5% human AB serum, approximately 9.1 IU/ml IL-2 and gentamicin. An HIV-1 Nef peptide pool was used as the negative control culture condition. Half of the culture medium was replaced with fresh IL-2-containing medium on days 3 and 7. Unless noted otherwise, every peptide stimulation condition was grown in triplicate wells. PBMC were separated from whole blood using Ficoll-Paque Plus gradient centrifugation and were then either cryopreserved at -140C or used fresh. The QIAamp micro DNA kit was used to extract genomic DNA from the cultured CD4+ T cells.

In the case of this clone: It has no known antigen specificity. No qualities accompany the bases; no much larger clone lies one base away.

The library came from the immunoSEQ multiplex PCR assay. TCR beta CDR3 sequencing was performed on DNA from the cultured, isolated CD4+ T cells. In the original analysis: Non-productive TCR sequences were removed, reads were trimmed to the CDR3 region, and CDR3s of at least 7 amino acids were retained. The MANAFEST web app was used to identify antigen-specific clonotypes by comparing expansion in peptide wells with expansion in reference cultures. To count as positive, a clone had to show expansion at FDR<0.05 compared with the reference and with all other wells, an odds ratio above 5, and a frequency above 0.1% in two replicate wells. Cross-reactive clonotypes were defined as significantly expanded in SARS-CoV-2 spike wells and in at least one common cold coronavirus spike condition. Levenshtein distance calculated with the stringdist R package was used to assess CDR3 similarity, and unrooted trees were constructed with ape in R 3.6.1. TCRdb took over this immuneACCESS table, retaining in-frame rearrangements with V and J assigned. Such tables are incomplete; in checked studies, under half of the missing clones stem from an unresolved V gene, and the remainder is unexplained. That table supplies the V and J calls and clone size; D and trimming were determined from the DNA. The table for this sample lists tens of thousands of clones; around 82% of them were counted only once. The ten most abundant clones make up 5.5% of the sample.

CDR1 and CDR2 were assigned from the germline V gene as MNHEY and SVGAGI. The CDR3 measures 14 amino acids from cysteine to phenylalanine. Only the CDR3 portion is preserved as DNA: 42 bases, with reading frame beginning at the first base. V is pruned by 5 bases and J by 10 bases, leaving 10 bases of the junction without a gene match. The clonotype comes from a human donor who had a prior SARS-CoV-2 infection. The rearrangement joined TRBV6-5 to TRBJ2-1; TRBD2 aligns with 8 central bases. The material sequenced was CD4+ T cells from PBMCs cultured with HIV peptides, taken before COVID-19 vaccination. The sample's cell subset or site label, in plain terms: HIV-1 Nef peptide pool negative control/reference culture. The sequence in DNA is TGTGCCAGCAGTCAGGGACTAGTCCAAGGCGAGCAGTTCTTC. It is translated as CASSQGLVQGEQFF.